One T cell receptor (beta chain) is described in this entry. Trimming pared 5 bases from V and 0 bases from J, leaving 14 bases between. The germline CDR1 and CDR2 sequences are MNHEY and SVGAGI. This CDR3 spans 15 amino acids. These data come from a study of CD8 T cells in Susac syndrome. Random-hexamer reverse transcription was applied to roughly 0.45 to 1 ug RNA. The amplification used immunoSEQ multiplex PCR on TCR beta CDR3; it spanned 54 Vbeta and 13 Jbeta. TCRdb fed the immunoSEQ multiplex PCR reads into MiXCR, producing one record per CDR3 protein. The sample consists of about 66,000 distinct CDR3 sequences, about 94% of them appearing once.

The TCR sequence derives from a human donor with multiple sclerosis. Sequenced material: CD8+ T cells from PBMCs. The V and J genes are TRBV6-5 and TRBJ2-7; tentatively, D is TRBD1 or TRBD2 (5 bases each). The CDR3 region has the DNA TGTGCCAGCAGTGTCACGGCAGGGAGCTCCTACGAGCAGTACTTC. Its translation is CASSVTAGSSYEQYF.